This TCR beta chain originates from a study of CD8 T cells in ankylosing spondylitis. In TCRdb, the 5' RACE reads were re-called with MiXCR into one record per CDR3 protein. The sample yields fewer than 200,000 distinct CDR3 sequences, 9.5% to 10% seen once. In this sample, this clonotype turned up a few times. Its antigen is not known. Study conclusions and caveats: The clones that were linked to disease were reported to be significantly enriched in matched synovial fluid samples from ankylosing spondylitis patients.

Sequencing used blood, either unsorted or a sorted T cell fraction (not recorded which). This receptor was identified in a female donor with ankylosing spondylitis or in good health (not recorded which).

Written as DNA, the CDR3 is TGCGCCAGCAGCCAACTAACTAGGCGGGGCCCAGATACGCAGTATTTT. This codes for CASSQLTRRGPDTQYF. This rearrangement joins TRBV4-1 to TRBJ2-3, with D possibly matching TRBD2 (6 bases). The CDR3 is made up of 16 amino acids. Trimming shortened V by 2 bases and J by 4 bases, and 16 bases separated the two germline ends. In germline, CDR1 is MGHRA, CDR2 YSYEKL.